These T cell receptor beta chains were read from a single sample in a study of response to subunit inactivated influenza vaccine. TCRdb recomputed calls from the RT-PCR reads with MiXCR, one row per CDR3 protein. Of roughly 790,000 distinct CDR3 sequences listed, around 20% were seen once; the top ten hold 10%. Sample: PBMCs from blood, taken around 5 days after vaccination. The receptors come from a man between 50 and 59 years old who received an inactivated influenza vaccine. The CDR3 runs from the conserved cysteine through the conserved F or W. D genes are given only for firm matches. The listing skips clone size in some rows; elsewhere it reads once, few, many or a size class.

J | length | V | D | size | CDR3 | DNA
TRBJ2-6 | 15 | TRBV10-3 | TRBD1 | . | CAIGQASSGANVLTF | TGTGCCATCGGACAGGCCAGCTCTGGGGCCAACGTCCTGACTTTC
TRBJ1-5 | 16 | TRBV20-1 | . | few | CSAGVYGRKLNQPQHF | TGCAGTGCTGGGGTTTACGGGCGCAAGCTTAATCAGCCCCAGCATTTT
TRBJ2-7 | 14 | TRBV20-1 | . | . | CTARGGLGAYEQYF | TGCACTGCTAGGGGAGGCCTTGGGGCCTACGAGCAGTACTTC
TRBJ2-3 | 20 | TRBV4-2 | TRBD1 | . | CASSQDQSPTTGAFTDTQYF | TGTGCCAGCAGCCAAGATCAATCGCCAACAACAGGGGCCTTCACAGATACGCAGTATTTT
TRBJ2-3 | 16 | TRBV20-1 | . | . | CSARDLMTHFTDTQYF | TGCAGTGCTAGAGATTTGATGACTCATTTCACAGATACGCAGTATTTT
TRBJ2-1 | 15 | TRBV12-3/TRBV12-4 | TRBD2 | few | CASSFPSGRADEQFF | TGTGCCAGCAGTTTTCCCAGCGGGAGGGCCGATGAGCAGTTCTTC
TRBJ2-7 | 15 | TRBV4-2 | TRBD2 | few | CASKTIAGEYYEQYF | TGTGCCAGCAAGACGATAGCGGGGGAGTACTACGAGCAGTACTTC
TRBJ2-7 | 13 | TRBV20-1 | TRBD1 | many | CSAPRQGGYEQYF | TGCAGTGCTCCTCGACAGGGGGGCTACGAGCAGTACTTC
TRBJ2-7 | 11 | TRBV20-1 | TRBD1 | . | CSARQGYEQYF | TGCAGTGCCAGACAGGGTTACGAGCAGTACTTC
TRBJ1-2 | 13 | TRBV9 | . | . | CASGEQQGAGYTF | TGTGCCAGCGGCGAACAACAGGGCGCCGGCTACACCTTC
TRBJ1-2 | 16 | TRBV5-1 | TRBD1 | . | CASSLASNRGFYGYTF | TGCGCCAGCAGCTTGGCCTCTAACAGGGGGTTCTATGGCTACACCTTC